The following is a TCR beta chain sequence with its context. Sequenced by immunoSEQ multiplex PCR; TCRdb stores in-frame clones only, minus some. The sample lists 300,000 to 400,000 clones, roughly 85% seen once, with 1.5% to 2% in the top ten. The record originates from a study of blood T cell repertoires in COVID-19. CDR1 is WNHNN and CDR2 is SYGVQD in the germline V gene (reference sequence). The CDR3 has 14 amino acids. V shed 6 bases, J shed 3 bases, and the junction held 6 bases outside the gene matches. This clonotype was obtained from a woman aged 25 to 39 who had been exposed to COVID-19. Material for sequencing was PBMCs or T cells enriched from blood (not recorded which). This chain connects TRBV10-1 to TRBJ1-1; the match to TRBD1 covers 8 bases. The CDR3 is CASRSGGADTEAFF. The CDR3 bases are TGCGCCAGCAGGTCAGGGGGCGCGGACACTGAAGCTTTCTTT.